Listed below are T cell receptor beta chains from one sample, sequenced in a study of cytomegalovirus exposure and HLA in healthy donors. TCRdb's copy holds only in-frame clones and misses some; the assay was immunoSEQ multiplex PCR. The sample lists some 66,000 clones, around 97% occurring once. The sequenced material came from PBMCs. The receptors stem from a young woman in good health and CMV-seropositive. Both conserved end residues are part of each CDR3. Each record gives: V gene, J gene, CDR3 protein.

>TRBV27|TRBJ2-1
CASSLNRANEQFF
>TRBV5-1|TRBJ2-1
CASSLGGRGYNEQFF
>TRBV29-1|TRBJ1-2
CSVEDQRGGLNYGYTF
>TRBV6-1|TRBJ2-5
CASSLVGVVETQYF
>TRBV28|TRBJ2-5
CASSLWLAGAPIRETQYF
>TRBV27|TRBJ2-1
CASSLFPTGKVYNEQFF
>TRBV6-1|TRBJ2-1
CASSELAGGENEQFF
>TRBV7-6|TRBJ2-1
CASSLGAGEQFF
>TRBV6-5|TRBJ2-1
CASSPSGTSEYEQFF
>TRBV7-9|TRBJ2-3
CASSLGDRTDTQYF
>TRBV6-1|TRBJ1-5
CASSDTGNQPQHF
>TRBV6-4|TRBJ2-5
CASSDPWKREAQETQYF
>TRBV9|TRBJ2-7
CASSVEDRAYEQYF
>TRBV28|TRBJ2-1
CASSIRDRDLFF
>TRBV28|TRBJ2-7
CASSLLGQGAGYEQYF
>TRBV28|TRBJ1-5
CASSPGTGERQPQHF
>TRBV6-5|TRBJ1-4
CASRRRVETNEKLFF
>TRBV28|TRBJ1-3
CASSEGERAGNTIYF
>TRBV5-4|TRBJ1-1
CASSSGQNTEAFF
>TRBV29-1|TRBJ2-7
CSVEIVSGTGITSGIYEQYF
>TRBV5-1|TRBJ2-1
CASSRFRAGGGNEQFF
>TRBV10-3|TRBJ2-3
CAISGGITDTQYF
>TRBV18|TRBJ2-3
CASSPLTHRARDTDTQYF
>TRBV10-1|TRBJ1-2
CASSPGTGHGYTF
>TRBV9|TRBJ1-1
CASSVPPSDTEAFF
>TRBV9|TRBJ2-1
CASSPRTSGSVFF
>TRBV7-9|TRBJ2-5
CASSLARLGGGETQYF
>TRBV9|TRBJ2-1
CASSVEGVSYNEQFF
>TRBV2|TRBJ2-4
CASSVELAKNIQYF
>TRBV7-9|TRBJ2-5
CASSAPWRPQETQYF
>TRBV27|TRBJ1-1
CASGWTGRGTEAFF
>TRBV5-1|TRBJ2-7
CASSLALAGGEQYF
>TRBV27|TRBJ1-5
CASSFRGSNQPQHF
>TRBV5-4|TRBJ1-4
CASSYQPGLVGEKLFF
>TRBV4-1|TRBJ1-5
CASSQDPGWDGNQPQHF
>TRBV6-1|TRBJ1-5
CASSEKFILTSLRNQPQHF
>TRBV18|TRBJ1-3
CASSPLGQLSGNTIYF
>TRBV30|TRBJ2-1
CAWSDSRQNEQFF
>TRBV9|TRBJ2-1
CASSTGTPYYNEQFF
>TRBV7-2|TRBJ1-2
CASSLGRRGSYGYTF
>TRBV5-4|TRBJ1-4
CASSPTTLGDEKLFF
>TRBV19|TRBJ1-1
CASIKGRNTEAFF
>TRBV6-5|TRBJ2-7
CASRATRTAYEQYF
>TRBV11-2|TRBJ2-5
CASSLRPSLEQETQYF
>TRBV2|TRBJ2-5
CASSDDSQETQYF
>TRBV4-1|TRBJ2-3
CASSQLTGGLADTQYF
>TRBV7-2|TRBJ1-5
CASSSGGGTGRQPQHF
>TRBV5-4|TRBJ1-2
CASSQQGTNYGYTF
>TRBV9|TRBJ2-7
CASSVAPRNEQYF
>TRBV5-1|TRBJ2-7
CASSNRDSSSYEQYF
>TRBV7-9|TRBJ2-5
CASSFFLAGGTETQYF
>TRBV5-1|TRBJ2-3
CASSSAGGGPPDTQYF
>TRBV10-3|TRBJ2-1
CATSGGVAGSNEQFF
>TRBV28|TRBJ1-1
CASIPPGRGNTEAFF
>TRBV5-1|TRBJ2-3
CASSFLPGLSTDTQYF
>TRBV29-1|TRBJ1-2
CSVGDRAYGYTF
>TRBV7-9|TRBJ2-5
CASSSHVVDSQETQYF
>TRBV11-2|TRBJ2-7
CASSFAVEGYYEQYF
>TRBV9|TRBJ2-2
CASSATGELFF